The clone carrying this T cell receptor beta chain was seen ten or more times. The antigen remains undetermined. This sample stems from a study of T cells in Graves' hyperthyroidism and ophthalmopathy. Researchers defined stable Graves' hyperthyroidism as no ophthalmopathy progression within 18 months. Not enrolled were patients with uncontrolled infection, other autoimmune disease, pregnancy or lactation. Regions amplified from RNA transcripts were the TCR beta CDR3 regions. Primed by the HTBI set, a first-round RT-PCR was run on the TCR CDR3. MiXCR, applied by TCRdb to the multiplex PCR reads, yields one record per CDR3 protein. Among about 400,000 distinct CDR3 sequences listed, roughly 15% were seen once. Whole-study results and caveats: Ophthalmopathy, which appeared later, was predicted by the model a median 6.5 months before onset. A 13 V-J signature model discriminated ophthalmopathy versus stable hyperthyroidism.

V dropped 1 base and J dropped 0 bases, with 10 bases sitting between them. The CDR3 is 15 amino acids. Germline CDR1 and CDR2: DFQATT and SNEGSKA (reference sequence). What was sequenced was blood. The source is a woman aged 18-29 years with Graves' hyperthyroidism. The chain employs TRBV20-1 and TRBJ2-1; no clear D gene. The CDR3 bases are TGCAGTGCTAGAGTGGGTGTGAGCTCCTACAATGAGCAGTTCTTC. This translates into CSARVGVSSYNEQFF.